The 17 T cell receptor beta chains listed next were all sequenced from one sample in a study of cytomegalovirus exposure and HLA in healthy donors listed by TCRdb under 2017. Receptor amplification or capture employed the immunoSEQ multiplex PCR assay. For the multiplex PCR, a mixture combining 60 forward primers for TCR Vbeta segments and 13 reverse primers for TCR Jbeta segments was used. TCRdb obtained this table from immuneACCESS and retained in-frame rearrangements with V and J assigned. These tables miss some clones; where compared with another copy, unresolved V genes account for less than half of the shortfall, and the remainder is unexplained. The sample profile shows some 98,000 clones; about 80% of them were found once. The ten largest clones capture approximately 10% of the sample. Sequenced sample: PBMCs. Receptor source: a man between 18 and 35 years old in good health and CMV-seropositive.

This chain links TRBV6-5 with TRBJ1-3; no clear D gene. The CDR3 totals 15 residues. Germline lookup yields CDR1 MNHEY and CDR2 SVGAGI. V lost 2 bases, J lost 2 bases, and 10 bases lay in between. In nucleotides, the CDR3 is TGTGCCAGCAGTTACAGAGGGATCACTGGAAACACCATATATTTT. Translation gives CASSYRGITGNTIYF.

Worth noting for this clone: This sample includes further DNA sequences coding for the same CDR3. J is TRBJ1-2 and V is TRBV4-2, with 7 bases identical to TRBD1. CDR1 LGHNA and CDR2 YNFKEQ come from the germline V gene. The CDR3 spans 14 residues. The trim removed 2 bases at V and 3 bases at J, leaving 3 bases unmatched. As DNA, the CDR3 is TGTGCCAGCAGCCAACCGGGACAGTACTATGGCTACACCTTC. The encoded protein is CASSQPGQYYGYTF.

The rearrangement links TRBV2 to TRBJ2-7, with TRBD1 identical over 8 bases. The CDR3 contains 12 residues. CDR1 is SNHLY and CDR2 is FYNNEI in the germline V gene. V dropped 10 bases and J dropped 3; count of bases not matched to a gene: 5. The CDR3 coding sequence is TGTGCCACAGGACAGGGCCTCTACGAGCAGTACTTC. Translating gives CATGQGLYEQYF.

The CDR3 protein is CAWTRGSTDTQYF. The CDR3 DNA sequence: TGTGCCTGGACTCGCGGCAGCACAGATACGCAGTATTTT. V gene TRBV30 combines with J gene TRBJ2-3; D is undetermined. There are 13 residues in the CDR3. Germline V lookup: CDR1 GTSNPN, CDR2 SVGIG (reference sequence). Trimming shortened V by 4 bases and J by 0 bases, and 8 bases separated the two germline ends.

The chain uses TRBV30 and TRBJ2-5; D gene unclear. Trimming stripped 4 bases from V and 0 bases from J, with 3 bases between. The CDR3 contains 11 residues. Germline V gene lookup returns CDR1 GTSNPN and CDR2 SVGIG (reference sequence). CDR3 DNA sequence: TGTGCCTGGACTCACCAAGAGACCCAGTACTTC. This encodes CAWTHQETQYF.

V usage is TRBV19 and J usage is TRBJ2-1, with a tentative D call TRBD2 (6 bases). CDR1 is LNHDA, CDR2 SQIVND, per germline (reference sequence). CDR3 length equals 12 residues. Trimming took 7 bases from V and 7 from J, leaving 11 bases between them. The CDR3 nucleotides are TGTGCCAGTAATCGGGGGACTAATGAGCAGTTCTTC. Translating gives CASNRGTNEQFF.

CDR3: CAWSQKATASNTEAFF. Written as DNA, the CDR3 is TGTGCCTGGAGTCAAAAGGCGACAGCCTCGAACACTGAAGCTTTCTTT. The J gene is TRBJ1-1, the V gene TRBV30, with D maybe TRBD1 (5 bases). Deletions cut 2 bases from V and 1 base from J, with 17 bases between. Germline V gives CDR1 GTSNPN, CDR2 SVGIG (reference sequence). The CDR3 is 16 residues long. Combining the CDR3 with reference TRBV30 and TRBJ1-1 gives the whole variable domain SQTIHQWPATLVQPVGSPLSLECTVEGTSNPNLYWYRQAAGRGLQLLFYSVGIGQISSEVPQNLSASRPQDRQFILSSKKLLLSDSGFYLCAWSQKATASNTEAFFGQGTRLTVV.

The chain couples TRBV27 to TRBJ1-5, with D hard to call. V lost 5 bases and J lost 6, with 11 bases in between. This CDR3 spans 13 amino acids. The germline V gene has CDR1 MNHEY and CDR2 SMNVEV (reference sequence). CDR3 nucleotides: TGTGCCAGCAGTACCCAAACGGGTCAGCCCCAGCATTTT. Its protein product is CASSTQTGQPQHF.

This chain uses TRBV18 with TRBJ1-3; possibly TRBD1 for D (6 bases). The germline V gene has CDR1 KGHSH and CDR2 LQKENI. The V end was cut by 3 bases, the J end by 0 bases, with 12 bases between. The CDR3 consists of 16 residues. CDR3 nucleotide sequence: TGTGCCAGCTCACCCTACCAGGACAGCTCTGGAAACACCATATATTTT. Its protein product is CASSPYQDSSGNTIYF. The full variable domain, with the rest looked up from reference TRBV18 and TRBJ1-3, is NAGVMQNPRHLVRRRGQEARLRCSPMKGHSHVYWYRQLPEEGLKFMVYLQKENIIDESGMPKERFSAEFPKEGPSILRIQQVVRGDSAAYFCASSPYQDSSGNTIYFGEGSWLTVV.

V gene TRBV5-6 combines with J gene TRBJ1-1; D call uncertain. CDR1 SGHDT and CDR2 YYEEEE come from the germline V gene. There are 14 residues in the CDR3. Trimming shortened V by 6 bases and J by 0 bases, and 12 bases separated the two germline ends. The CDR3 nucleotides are TGTGCCAGCACCTCGGGAGGCCTGAACACTGAAGCTTTCTTT. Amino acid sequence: CASTSGGLNTEAFF.

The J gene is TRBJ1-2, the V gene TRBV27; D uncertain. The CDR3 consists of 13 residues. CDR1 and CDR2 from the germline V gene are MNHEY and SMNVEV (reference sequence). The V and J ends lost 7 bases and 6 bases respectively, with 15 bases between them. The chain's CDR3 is CASTPRRGDGYTF. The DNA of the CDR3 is TGTGCCAGCACCCCGAGGAGAGGAGATGGCTACACCTTC.

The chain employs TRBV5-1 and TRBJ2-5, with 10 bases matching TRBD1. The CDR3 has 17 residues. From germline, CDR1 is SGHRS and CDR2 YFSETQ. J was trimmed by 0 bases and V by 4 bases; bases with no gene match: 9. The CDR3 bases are TGCGCCAGCAGCCCCGGGGACAGGGGACTGTACCAAGAGACCCAGTACTTC. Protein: CASSPGDRGLYQETQYF.

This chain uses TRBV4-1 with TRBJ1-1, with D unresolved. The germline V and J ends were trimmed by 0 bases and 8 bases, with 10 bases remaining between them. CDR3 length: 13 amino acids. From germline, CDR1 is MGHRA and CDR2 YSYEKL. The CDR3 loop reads CASSQDMEGEAFF. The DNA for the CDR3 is TGCGCCAGCAGCCAAGATATGGAGGGCGAAGCTTTCTTT.

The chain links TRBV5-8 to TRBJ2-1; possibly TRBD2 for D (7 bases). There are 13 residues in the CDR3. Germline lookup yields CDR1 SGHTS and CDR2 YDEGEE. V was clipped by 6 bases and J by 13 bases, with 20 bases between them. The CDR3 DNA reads TGTGCCAGCATCTTAAGAGGGGGGGCGGATCAGTTCTTC. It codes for CASILRGGADQFF. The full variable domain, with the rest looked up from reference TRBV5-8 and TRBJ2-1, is EAGVTQSPTHLIKTRGQQATLRCSPISGHTSVYWYQQALGLGLQFLLWYDEGEERNRGNFPPRFSGRQFPNYSSELNVNALELEDSALYLCASILRGGADQFFGPGTRLTVL.

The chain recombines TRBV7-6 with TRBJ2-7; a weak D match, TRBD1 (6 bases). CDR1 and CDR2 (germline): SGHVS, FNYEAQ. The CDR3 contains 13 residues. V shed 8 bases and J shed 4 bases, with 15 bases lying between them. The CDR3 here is CASAPGTHYEQYF. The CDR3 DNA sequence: TGTGCCAGCGCTCCCGGGACACATTACGAGCAGTACTTC.

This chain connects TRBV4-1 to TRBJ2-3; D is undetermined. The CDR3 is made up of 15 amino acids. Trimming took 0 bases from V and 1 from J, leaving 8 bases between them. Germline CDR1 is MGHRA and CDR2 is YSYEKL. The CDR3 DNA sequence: TGCGCCAGCAGCCAAGATAATCGGGGCACAGATACGCAGTATTTT. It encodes CASSQDNRGTDTQYF.

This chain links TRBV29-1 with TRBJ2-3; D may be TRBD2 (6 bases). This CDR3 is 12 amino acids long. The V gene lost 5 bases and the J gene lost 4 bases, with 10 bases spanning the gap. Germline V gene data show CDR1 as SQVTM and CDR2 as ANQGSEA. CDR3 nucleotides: TGCAGCGTTTTAGCGGAAGCAGATACGCAGTATTTT. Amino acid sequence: CSVLAEADTQYF.